The 9 T cell receptor beta chains listed next were all sequenced from one sample in a study of cytomegalovirus exposure and HLA in healthy donors. Profiling relied on immunoSEQ multiplex PCR, and the TCRdb table lists in-frame clones only, not all of them. The sample has 95,000 to 150,000 clones, roughly 87% seen once. Specimen: PBMCs. The receptors come from a woman aged 18-35 years in good health and CMV-seronegative.

The rearrangement links TRBV29-1 to TRBJ1-3, with 8 positions matching TRBD1. Germline CDR1 SQVTM, CDR2 ANQGSEA. The V and J ends lost 4 bases and 0 bases, in that order; junction bases with no gene match: 2. The CDR3 has 14 residues. In nucleotides, the CDR3 is TGCAGCGTTGGGGACAGGCACTCTGGAAACACCATATATTTT. Protein: CSVGDRHSGNTIYF.

The rearrangement uses TRBV30 and TRBJ1-3, with D maybe TRBD1 (6 bases). Deletions cut 1 base from V and 2 bases from J, with 15 bases between. The CDR3 is 16 residues long. Germline assignment: CDR1 GTSNPN and CDR2 SVGIG (reference sequence). The CDR3, as DNA: TGTGCCTGGAGTGGGTTACAGGGATGGGCTGGAAACACCATATATTTT. Amino acids: CAWSGLQGWAGNTIYF.

CDR3 region: CASSTTGDYGYTF. In DNA, the CDR3 is TGTGCCAGTAGTACCACAGGGGACTATGGCTACACCTTC. The genes are TRBV19 and TRBJ1-2; TRBD1 matches at 7 bases. V gave up 4 bases and J gave up 3 bases; unmatched junction bases: 2. Germline V gives CDR1 LNHDA, CDR2 SQIVND (reference sequence). The CDR3 runs 13 residues.

The CDR3 region is CASSLKQGPTDEAFF. The CDR3 DNA sequence: TGTGCCAGCAGCCTGAAACAGGGCCCAACGGATGAAGCTTTCTTT. The gene calls are TRBV5-6 and TRBJ1-1; weak D call: TRBD1 (6 bases). Germline loops: CDR1 SGHDT, CDR2 YYEEEE. V lost 4 bases and J 7 bases, leaving 20 bases between the germline ends. The CDR3 length is 15 residues.

J is TRBJ2-7 and V is TRBV28, with TRBD1 matching over 7 bases. After removal of 6 bases from V and 4 bases from J, the junction contained 6 bases not matched to a gene. The CDR3 runs 13 residues. CDR1 is MDHEN, CDR2 SYDVKM, per germline. CDR3 in DNA: TGTGCCAGCAGGACCGACAGGGTATACGAGCAGTACTTC. It translates to CASRTDRVYEQYF.

The genes are TRBV10-2 and TRBJ2-2, with D possibly matching TRBD1 (6 bases). Per the germline V gene, CDR1 is WSHSY and CDR2 is SAAADI. The V end lost 11 bases, the J end lost 2 bases, and 18 bases lay between the germline ends. This CDR3 comprises 15 residues. This CDR3 reads CAGGNRERNTGELFF. In DNA, the CDR3 is TGCGCCGGGGGAAACAGGGAAAGAAACACCGGGGAGCTGTTTTTT.

The rearrangement joins TRBV27 to TRBJ1-1; a possible D gene is TRBD1 (6 bases). The V end was cut by 2 bases, the J end by 8 bases, with 18 bases between. In germline, CDR1 is MNHEY, CDR2 SMNVEV (reference sequence). This CDR3 is built from 15 residues. CDR3: CASSLRGGQSFEAFF. CDR3 in DNA: TGTGCCAGCAGTTTACGGGGGGGGCAATCTTTCGAAGCTTTCTTT.

The chain is built from TRBV28 and TRBJ1-2, with 9 bases fitting TRBD1. The ends lost 5 bases at V and 6 bases at J; junction bases unmatched: 4. The CDR3 consists of 13 residues. Germline CDR1 is MDHEN and CDR2 is SYDVKM. In DNA form, the CDR3 reads TGTGCCAGCAGTCCCGGACAGGGGCATGGCTACACCTTC. Residues: CASSPGQGHGYTF.

V and J are TRBV15 and TRBJ2-2, with 15 bases identical to TRBD2. Germline trimming cut 4 bases from V and 2 bases from J; bases unmatched to any gene: 11. CDR1 and CDR2 from the germline V gene are LNHNV and YYDKDF (reference sequence). The CDR3 is 20 residues long. In DNA, the CDR3 is TGTGCCACCAGCAAGGGACTAGCGGGAGGTACGAGAGGCAACACCGGGGAGCTGTTTTTT. This translates into CATSKGLAGGTRGNTGELFF.